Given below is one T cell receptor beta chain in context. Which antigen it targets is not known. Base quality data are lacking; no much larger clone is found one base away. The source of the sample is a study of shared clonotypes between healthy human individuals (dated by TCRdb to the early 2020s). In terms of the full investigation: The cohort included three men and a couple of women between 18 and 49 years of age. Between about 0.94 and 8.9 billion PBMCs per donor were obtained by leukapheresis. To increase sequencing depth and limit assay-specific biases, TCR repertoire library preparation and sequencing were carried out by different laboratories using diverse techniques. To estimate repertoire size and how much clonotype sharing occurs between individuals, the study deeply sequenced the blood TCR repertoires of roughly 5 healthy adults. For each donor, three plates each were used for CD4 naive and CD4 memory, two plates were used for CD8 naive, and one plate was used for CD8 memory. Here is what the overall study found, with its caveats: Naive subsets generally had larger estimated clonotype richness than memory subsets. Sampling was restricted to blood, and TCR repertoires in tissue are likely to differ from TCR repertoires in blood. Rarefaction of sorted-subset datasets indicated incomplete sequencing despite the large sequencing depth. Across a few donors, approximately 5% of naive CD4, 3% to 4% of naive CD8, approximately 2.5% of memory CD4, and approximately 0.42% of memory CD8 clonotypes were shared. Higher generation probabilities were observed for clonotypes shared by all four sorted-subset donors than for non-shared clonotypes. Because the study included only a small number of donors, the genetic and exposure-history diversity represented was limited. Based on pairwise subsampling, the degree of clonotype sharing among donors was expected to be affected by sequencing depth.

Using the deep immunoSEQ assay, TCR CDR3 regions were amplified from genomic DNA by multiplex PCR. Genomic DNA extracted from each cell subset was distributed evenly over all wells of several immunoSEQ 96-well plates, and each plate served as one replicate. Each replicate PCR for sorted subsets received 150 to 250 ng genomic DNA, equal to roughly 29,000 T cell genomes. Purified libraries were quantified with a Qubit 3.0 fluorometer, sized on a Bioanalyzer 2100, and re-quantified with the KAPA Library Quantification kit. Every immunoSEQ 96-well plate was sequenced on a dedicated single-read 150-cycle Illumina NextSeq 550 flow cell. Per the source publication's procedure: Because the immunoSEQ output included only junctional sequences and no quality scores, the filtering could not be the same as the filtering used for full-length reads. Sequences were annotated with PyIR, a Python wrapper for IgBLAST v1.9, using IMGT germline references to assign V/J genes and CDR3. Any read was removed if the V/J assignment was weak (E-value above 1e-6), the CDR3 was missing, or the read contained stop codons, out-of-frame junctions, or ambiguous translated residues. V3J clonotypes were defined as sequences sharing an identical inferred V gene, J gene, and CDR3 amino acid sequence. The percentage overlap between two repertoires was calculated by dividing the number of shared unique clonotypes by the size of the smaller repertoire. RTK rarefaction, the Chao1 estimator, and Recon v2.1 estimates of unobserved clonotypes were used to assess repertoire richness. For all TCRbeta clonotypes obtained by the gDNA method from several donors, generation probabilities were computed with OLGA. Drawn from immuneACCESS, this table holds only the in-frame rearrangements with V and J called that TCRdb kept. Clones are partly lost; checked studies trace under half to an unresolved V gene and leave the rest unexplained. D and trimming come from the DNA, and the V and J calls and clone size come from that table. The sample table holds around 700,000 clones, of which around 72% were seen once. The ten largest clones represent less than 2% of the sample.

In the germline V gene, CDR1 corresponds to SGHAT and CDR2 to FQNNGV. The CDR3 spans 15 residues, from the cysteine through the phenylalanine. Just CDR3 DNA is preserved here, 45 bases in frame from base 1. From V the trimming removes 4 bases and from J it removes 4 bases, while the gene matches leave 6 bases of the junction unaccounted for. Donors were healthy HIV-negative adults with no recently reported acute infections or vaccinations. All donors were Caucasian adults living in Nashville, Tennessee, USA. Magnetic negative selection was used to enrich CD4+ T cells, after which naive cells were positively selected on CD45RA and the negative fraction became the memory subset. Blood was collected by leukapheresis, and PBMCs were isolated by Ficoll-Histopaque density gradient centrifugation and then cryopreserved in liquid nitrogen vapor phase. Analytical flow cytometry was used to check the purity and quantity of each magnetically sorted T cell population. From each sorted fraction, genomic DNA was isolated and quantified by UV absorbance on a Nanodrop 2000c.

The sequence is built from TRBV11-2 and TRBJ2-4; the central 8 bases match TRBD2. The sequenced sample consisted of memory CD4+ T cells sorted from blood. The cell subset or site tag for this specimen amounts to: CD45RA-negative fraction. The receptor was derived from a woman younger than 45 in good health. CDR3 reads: CASSSISGAKNIQYF. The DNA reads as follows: TGTGCCAGCAGCTCCATTAGCGGGGCTAAAAACATTCAGTACTTC.